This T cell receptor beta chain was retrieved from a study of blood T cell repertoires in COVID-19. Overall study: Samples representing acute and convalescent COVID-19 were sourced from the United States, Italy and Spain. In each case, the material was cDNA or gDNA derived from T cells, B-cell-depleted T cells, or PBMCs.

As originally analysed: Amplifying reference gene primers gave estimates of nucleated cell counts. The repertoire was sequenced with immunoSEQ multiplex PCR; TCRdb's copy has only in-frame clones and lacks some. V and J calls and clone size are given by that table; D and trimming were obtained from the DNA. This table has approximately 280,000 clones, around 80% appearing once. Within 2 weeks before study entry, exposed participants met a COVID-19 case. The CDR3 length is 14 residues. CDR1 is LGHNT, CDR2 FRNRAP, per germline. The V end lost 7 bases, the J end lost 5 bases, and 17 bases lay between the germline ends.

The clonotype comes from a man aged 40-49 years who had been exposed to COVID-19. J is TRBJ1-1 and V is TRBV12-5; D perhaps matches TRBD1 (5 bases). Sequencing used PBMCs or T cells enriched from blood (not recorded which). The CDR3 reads CASVPGLLGTEAFF. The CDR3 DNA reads TGTGCTAGTGTCCCGGGACTCTTGGGGACTGAAGCTTTCTTT.